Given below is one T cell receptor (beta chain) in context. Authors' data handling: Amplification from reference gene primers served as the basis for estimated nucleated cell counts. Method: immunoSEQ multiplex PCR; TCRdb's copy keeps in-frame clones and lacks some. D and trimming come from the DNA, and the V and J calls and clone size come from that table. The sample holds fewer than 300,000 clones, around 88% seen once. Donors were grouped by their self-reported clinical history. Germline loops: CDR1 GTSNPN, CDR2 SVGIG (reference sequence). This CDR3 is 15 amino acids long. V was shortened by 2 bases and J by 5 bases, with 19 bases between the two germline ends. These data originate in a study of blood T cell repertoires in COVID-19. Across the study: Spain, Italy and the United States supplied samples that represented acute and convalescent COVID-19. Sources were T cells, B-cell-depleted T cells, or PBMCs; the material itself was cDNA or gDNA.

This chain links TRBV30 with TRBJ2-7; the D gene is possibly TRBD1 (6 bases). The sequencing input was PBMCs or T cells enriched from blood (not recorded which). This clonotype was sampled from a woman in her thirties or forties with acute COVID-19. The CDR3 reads CAWSHPTGWINEQYF. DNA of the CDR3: TGTGCCTGGAGTCATCCGACAGGTTGGATCAACGAGCAGTACTTC.